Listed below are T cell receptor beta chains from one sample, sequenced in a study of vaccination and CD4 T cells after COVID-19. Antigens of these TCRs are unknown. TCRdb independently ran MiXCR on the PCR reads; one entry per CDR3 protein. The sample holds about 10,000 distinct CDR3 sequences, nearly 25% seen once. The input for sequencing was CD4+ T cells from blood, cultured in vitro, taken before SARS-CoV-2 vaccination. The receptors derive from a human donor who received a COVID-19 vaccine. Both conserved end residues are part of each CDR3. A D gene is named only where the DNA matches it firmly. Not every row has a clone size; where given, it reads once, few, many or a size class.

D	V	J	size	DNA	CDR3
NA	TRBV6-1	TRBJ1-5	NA	TGTGCCAGCAGTGAGCATGGGGACGTTAGCAATCAGCCCCAGCATTTT	CASSEHGDVSNQPQHF
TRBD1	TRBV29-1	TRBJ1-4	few	TGCAGCGTTGCGGACAGGGATAATGAAAAACTGTTTTTT	CSVADRDNEKLFF
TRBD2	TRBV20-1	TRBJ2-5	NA	TGCAGTGCTAGCCGTAGCGGGGGGGCACAAGAGACCCAGTACTTC	CSASRSGGAQETQYF
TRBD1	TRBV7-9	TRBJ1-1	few	TGTGCCAGCAGCGCCGTACTACAGGGGGGCCGAGATCTGAACACTGAAGCTTTCTTT	CASSAVLQGGRDLNTEAFF
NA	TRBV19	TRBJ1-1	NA	TGTGCCAGTACCCCTACCCCCACAGGGTTGAGGTCTGAAGCTTTCTTT	CASTPTPTGLRSEAFF
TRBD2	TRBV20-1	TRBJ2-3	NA	TGCAGTGCTGGGAGGACTAGCGGGGGGTCCTCCAGCACAGATACGCAGTATTTT	CSAGRTSGGSSSTDTQYF
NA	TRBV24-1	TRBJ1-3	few	TGTGCCACCAGTGATCCGGTAGGAAACACCATATATTTT	CATSDPVGNTIYF
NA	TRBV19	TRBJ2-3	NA	TGTGCCAGTAGTGTCGGGGGAGGCACAGATACGCAGTATTTT	CASSVGGGTDTQYF
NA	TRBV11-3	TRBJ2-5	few	TGTGCCAGCAGCCCCTCGGAGGAGACCCAGTACTTC	CASSPSEETQYF
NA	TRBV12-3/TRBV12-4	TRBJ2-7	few	TGTGCCAGTAGTTTGGGGGGAAATCCAAGGGAGTACTTC	CASSLGGNPREYF
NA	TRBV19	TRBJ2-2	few	TGTGCCAGTACCCTCCAGAAGGGCACCGGGGAGCTGTTTTTT	CASTLQKGTGELFF
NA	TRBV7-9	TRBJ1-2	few	TGTGCCAGCAGCCCGGGGTGGGATTTCACTACTCAGGGCTACACCTTC	CASSPGWDFTTQGYTF
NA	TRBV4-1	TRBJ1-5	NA	TGCGCCAGCAGCCAAGATATCGGACAGTTCAATCAGCCCCAGCATTTT	CASSQDIGQFNQPQHF
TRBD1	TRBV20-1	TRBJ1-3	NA	TGCAGTGCTAGAGAAGACAGGGTCTTCGGGAACACCATATATTTT	CSAREDRVFGNTIYF
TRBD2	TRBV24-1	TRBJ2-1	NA	TGTGCCACCAGTGAGGCGCGGGGGGCCCTATCCAATGAGCAGTTCTTC	CATSEARGALSNEQFF
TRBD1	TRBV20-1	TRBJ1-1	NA	TGCAGTGCTCAACTGGACAGGGGGAATTTCTTT	CSAQLDRGNFF
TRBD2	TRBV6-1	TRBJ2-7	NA	TGTGCCAGCAGTGAGGTAGCGGGACCCCGCTACGAGCAGTACTTC	CASSEVAGPRYEQYF
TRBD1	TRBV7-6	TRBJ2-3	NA	TGTGCCAGCAGCCCCCAGGGGACAGGGGGCGCGAGAGATACGCAGTATTTT	CASSPQGTGGARDTQYF
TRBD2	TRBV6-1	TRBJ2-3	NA	TGTGCCAGCAGTGAAGTGTGGAAGCGGGGGCCCTCCACAGATACGCAGTATTTT	CASSEVWKRGPSTDTQYF
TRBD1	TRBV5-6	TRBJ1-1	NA	TGTGCCAGCAGCTTCTACGACAGGGACACTGAAGCTTTCTTT	CASSFYDRDTEAFF
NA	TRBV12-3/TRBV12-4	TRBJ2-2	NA	TGTGCCAGCAGTTTACGGAGGGGAGACACCGGGGAGCTGTTTTTT	CASSLRRGDTGELFF
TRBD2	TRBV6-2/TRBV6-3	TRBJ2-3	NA	TGTGCCAGCAGTTACTCCGCCGCTAGCGGGGGGGCTAGGGCGCAGTATTTT	CASSYSAASGGARAQYF
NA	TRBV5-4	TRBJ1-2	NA	TGTGCCAGCAGCGGAGCCGGGACAACGAACTATGGCTACACCTTC	CASSGAGTTNYGYTF
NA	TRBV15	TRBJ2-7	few	TGTGCCACCAGCAGAGAAGGCAGGGAGGCCTACGAGCAGTACTTC	CATSREGREAYEQYF
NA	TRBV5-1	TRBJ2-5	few	TGCGCCAGCAGCTTGCGATTTGGCGCCCAAGAGACCCAGTACTTC	CASSLRFGAQETQYF
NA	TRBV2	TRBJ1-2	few	TGTGCCAGCCAAGTGGGGGGCAATGGCTATGGCTACACCTTC	CASQVGGNGYGYTF
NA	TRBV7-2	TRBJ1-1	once	TGTGCCAGCAGCTTGTTAACCGGGCCCCTCAAGGGGAACACTGGAGCTTTCTTT	CASSLLTGPLKGNTGAFF